This T cell receptor beta chain was identified in a study of neoadjuvant anti-PD-1 for oral cavity cancer (dated by TCRdb to the early 2020s). About the study as a whole: Before undergoing curative-intent surgical resection, most patients got three to four biweekly nivolumab doses at 3 mg/kg. A fourth nivolumab dose was given around day 43 to patients without progression, and definitive surgical resection was performed in those patients on days 50-56. Patients with complete response, partial response or stable disease by RECIST 1.1 were defined as responders, whereas patients with progression were defined as non-responders. The parent correlative cohort had eleven to twelve patients and a response rate of more than 25%.

The research as a whole found: Only a few patients per response group were included in the TCR analyses, and larger cohorts for validation were called for by the authors. Within PBMCs, T cell clonality (Gini index) was significantly higher in non-responders than responders after neoadjuvant nivolumab. A higher pretreatment blood Treg/Th17 ratio correlated with both higher pretreatment blood TCRbeta clonality and lower post-treatment tumor TCRbeta clonality.

With respect to this clone: Its antigen specificity is not known. No much larger clone exists at a distance of one base, and base qualities are not known.

The germline V gene yields SGHRS for CDR1 and YFSETQ for CDR2. There are 15 amino acids in the CDR3, from cysteine to phenylalanine inclusive. The read is trimmed to its CDR3 DNA, 45 bases read in frame from base 1. The germline V end is reduced by 4 bases and the J end by 9 bases; junction bases left unmatched: 7. For deep sequencing, PBMC libraries mostly used roughly 470 ng of input genomic DNA, with six replicates for each sample. TCRbeta libraries were prepared with the immunoSEQ hsTCRbeta kit according to the manufacturer's instructions. The completed libraries were mixed into a single pool at 3 nM, then sequenced with an Illumina NovaSeq 6000 S4 flow cell. The published analysis was carried out like this. The immunoSEQ Analyzer was used for raw data preprocessing and quality control. The analysis was restricted to productive rearrangements, with each unique CDR3 amino acid sequence defining a clonotype. Repertoire clonality was estimated as the Gini-Simpson index, which was calculated using the R package tcR. Student's t test was used to compare Gini indices, and Pearson correlation was used to assess associations with tumor size change. TCRdb carries this immuneACCESS record with in-frame sequences only. Its versions omit some clonotypes, under half of them owing to an unresolved V gene in the studies checked, with the rest unexplained. The D gene and trimming were derived from the DNA, and the V and J assignments and clone size from that table. The sample table lists about 9,600 clones, about three fifths of them with a count of one. About 4% of the sample is taken by the ten largest.

Sample time point, as interpreted from the label and publication: after neoadjuvant nivolumab, at surgical resection. The patients had newly diagnosed stage II-IVA oral cavity squamous cell carcinoma and had not received any prior systemic or radiation treatment. The cohort was composed of patients with HPV-negative, locally advanced oral cavity squamous cell carcinoma. Peripheral blood mononuclear cells were analyzed directly and were not maintained or expanded in culture. Samples were obtained from a longitudinal correlative study of a single-arm phase II trial of neoadjuvant nivolumab in oral cavity squamous cell carcinoma. Subject-matched pre- and post-treatment PBMCs and tumors from three responders and three non-responders underwent genomic DNA-based TCRbeta sequencing. Peripheral blood mononuclear cells were collected once before nivolumab treatment and again after treatment, at the time of surgery. The Maxwell RSC DNA from Cells kit was used to extract genomic DNA from PBMCs.

The source material was PBMCs, sampled after nivolumab (anti-PD-1) treatment. Rearrangement joined TRBV5-1 to TRBJ2-1; TRBD2 fits 13 bases in the junction. The receptor's source is a person aged 40 to 85 with oral cavity squamous cell carcinoma. The DNA is as follows: TGCGCCAGCAGCAAGACTAGCGGGGGGAAGGGTGAGCAGTTCTTC. It is translated as CASSKTSGGKGEQFF.